This TCR beta chain comes out of a study of cytomegalovirus exposure and HLA in healthy donors. Overall study: Sequencing of 150 million to 200 million T cells in an earlier analysis found under 120 million unique TCR beta sequences.

PCR was performed using 60 Vbeta and 13 Jbeta primers. Profiled with immunoSEQ multiplex PCR; TCRdb holds only in-frame clones, not every one. The data hold 95,000 to 150,000 clones, with over 60% observed a single time. Study-level findings and limits: Analysis performed later found more than 15,000 TCR beta sequences associated with HLA alleles at 0.05 false discovery rate.

A remark on this clone: Its antigen remains unidentified.

The sequence came from a man between 18 and 29 years old in good health and CMV-seronegative. The source material was PBMCs.

The CDR3 protein is CASSSTQGLAQYF. The CDR3, as DNA: TGCGCCAGCAGCTCGACACAGGGTCTCGCGCAGTATTTT. The V gene is TRBV5-1, the J gene TRBJ2-3, with D perhaps TRBD1 (6 bases). Germline CDR1 and CDR2: SGHRS and YFSETQ. V dropped 3 bases and J dropped 10 bases, with 15 bases sitting between them. The CDR3 runs 13 residues.